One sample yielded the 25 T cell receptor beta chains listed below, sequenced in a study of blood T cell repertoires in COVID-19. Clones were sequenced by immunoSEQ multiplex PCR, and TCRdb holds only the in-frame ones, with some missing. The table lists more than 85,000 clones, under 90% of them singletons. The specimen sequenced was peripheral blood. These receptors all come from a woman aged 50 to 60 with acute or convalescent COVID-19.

The CDR3 DNA follows: TGTGCCAGCAGCGTGAGTGCGTCCATGAACACTGAAGCTTTCTTT. Amino acids: CASSVSASMNTEAFF. This rearrangement joins TRBV9 to TRBJ1-1; no definite D call. Trimming removed 2 bases from V and 0 bases from J, with 11 bases in between. Germline CDR1 and CDR2: SGDLS and YYNGEE. The CDR3 totals 15 residues.

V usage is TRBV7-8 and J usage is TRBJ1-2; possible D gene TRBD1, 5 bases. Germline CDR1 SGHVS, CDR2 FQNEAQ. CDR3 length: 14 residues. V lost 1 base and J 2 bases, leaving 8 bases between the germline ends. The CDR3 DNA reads TGTGCCAGCAGCTTAGGGGACTTCAACTATGGCTACACCTTC. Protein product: CASSLGDFNYGYTF.

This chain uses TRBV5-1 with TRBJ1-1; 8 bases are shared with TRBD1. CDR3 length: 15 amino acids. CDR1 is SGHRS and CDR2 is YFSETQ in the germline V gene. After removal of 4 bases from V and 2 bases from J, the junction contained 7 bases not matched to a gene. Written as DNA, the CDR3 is TGCGCCAGCAGCCCCACAGGGGGAAGAAACACTGAAGCTTTCTTT. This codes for CASSPTGGRNTEAFF.

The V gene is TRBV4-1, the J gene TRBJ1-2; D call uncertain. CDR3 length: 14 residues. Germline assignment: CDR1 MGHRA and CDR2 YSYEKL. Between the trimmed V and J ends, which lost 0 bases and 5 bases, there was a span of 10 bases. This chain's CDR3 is CASSQERERYGYTF. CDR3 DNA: TGCGCCAGCAGCCAAGAGAGGGAACGATATGGCTACACCTTC.

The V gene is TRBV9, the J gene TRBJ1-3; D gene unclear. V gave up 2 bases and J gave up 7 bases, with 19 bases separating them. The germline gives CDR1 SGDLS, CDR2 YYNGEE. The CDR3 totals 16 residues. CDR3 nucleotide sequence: TGTGCCAGCAGCGTTAGTGCTGTCACCAATCGTAACACCATATATTTT. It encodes CASSVSAVTNRNTIYF.

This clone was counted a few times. In DNA form, the CDR3 reads TGCGCCAGCAGCCCGGCATTGCTGACAGGGTCCTACGAGCAGTACTTC. Amino acid sequence: CASSPALLTGSYEQYF. The rearrangement uses TRBV5-1 and TRBJ2-7; 7 bases are shared with TRBD1. This CDR3 is 16 amino acids long. V lost 4 bases, J lost 1 base, and 11 bases stayed unmatched. The germline V gene has CDR1 SGHRS and CDR2 YFSETQ.

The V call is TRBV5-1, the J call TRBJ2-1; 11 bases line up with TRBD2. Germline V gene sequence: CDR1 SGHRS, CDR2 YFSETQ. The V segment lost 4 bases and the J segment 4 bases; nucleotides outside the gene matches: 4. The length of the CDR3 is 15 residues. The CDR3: CASSPGTSGYNEQFF. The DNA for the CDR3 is TGCGCCAGCAGCCCCGGGACTAGCGGTTACAATGAGCAGTTCTTC.

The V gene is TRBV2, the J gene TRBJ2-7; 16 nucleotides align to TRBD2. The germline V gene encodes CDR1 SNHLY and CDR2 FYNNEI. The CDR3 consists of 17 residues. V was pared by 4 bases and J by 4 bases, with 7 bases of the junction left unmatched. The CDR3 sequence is CASSVGLAGGPLYEQYF. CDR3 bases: TGTGCCAGCAGTGTGGGACTAGCGGGGGGGCCTTTGTACGAGCAGTACTTC.

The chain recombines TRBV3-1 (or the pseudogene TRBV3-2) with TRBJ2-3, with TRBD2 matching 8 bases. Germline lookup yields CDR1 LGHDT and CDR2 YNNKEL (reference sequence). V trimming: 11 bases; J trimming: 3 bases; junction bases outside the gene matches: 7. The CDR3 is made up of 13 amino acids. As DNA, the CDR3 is TGTGCCTCCGCTGCGGGGGGAACAGATACGCAGTATTTT. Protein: CASAAGGTDTQYF.

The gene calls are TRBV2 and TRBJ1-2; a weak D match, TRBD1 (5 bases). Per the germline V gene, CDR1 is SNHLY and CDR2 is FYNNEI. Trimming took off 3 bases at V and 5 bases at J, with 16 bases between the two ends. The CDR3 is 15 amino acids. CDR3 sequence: CASSELSGSRYGYTF. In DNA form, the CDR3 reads TGTGCCAGCAGTGAGTTATCAGGGTCCCGTTATGGCTACACCTTC.

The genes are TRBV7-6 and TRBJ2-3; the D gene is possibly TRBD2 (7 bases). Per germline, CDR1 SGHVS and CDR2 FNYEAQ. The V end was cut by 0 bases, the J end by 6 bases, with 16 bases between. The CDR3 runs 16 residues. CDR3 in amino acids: CASSLARGGSGDTQYF. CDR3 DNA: TGTGCCAGCAGCTTAGCGCGCGGGGGCTCGGGGGATACGCAGTATTTT.

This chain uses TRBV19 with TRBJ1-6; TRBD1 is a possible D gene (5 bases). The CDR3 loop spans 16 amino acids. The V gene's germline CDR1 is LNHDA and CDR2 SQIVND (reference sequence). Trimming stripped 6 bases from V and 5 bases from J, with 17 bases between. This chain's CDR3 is CASSRDRAQNNSPLHF. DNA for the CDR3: TGTGCCAGTAGCCGCGACAGAGCCCAAAATAATTCACCCCTCCACTTT.

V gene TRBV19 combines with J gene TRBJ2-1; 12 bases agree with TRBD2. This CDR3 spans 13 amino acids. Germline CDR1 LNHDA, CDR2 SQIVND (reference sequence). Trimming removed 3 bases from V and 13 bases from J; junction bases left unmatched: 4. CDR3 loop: CASSILAGGSQFF. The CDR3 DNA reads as TGTGCCAGTAGTATTCTAGCGGGGGGGTCCCAGTTCTTC.

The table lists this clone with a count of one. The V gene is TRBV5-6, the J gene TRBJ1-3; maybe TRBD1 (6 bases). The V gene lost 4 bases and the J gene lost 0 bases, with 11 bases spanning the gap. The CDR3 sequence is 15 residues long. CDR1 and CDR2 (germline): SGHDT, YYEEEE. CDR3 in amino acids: CASSLTGYSGNTIYF. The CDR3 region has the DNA TGTGCCAGCAGCCTGACAGGCTACTCTGGAAACACCATATATTTT. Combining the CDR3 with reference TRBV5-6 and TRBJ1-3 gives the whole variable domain DAGVTQSPTHLIKTRGQQVTLRCSPKSGHDTVSWYQQALGQGPQFIFQYYEEEERQRGNFPDRFSGHQFPNYSSELNVNALLLGDSALYLCASSLTGYSGNTIYFGEGSWLTVV.

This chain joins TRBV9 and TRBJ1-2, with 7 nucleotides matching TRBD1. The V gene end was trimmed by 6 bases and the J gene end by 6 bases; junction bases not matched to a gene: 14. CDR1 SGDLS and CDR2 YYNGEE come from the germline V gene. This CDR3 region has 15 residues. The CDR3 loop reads CASNRGQVEGNGYTF. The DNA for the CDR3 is TGTGCCAGCAACAGGGGCCAGGTTGAAGGGAATGGCTACACCTTC.

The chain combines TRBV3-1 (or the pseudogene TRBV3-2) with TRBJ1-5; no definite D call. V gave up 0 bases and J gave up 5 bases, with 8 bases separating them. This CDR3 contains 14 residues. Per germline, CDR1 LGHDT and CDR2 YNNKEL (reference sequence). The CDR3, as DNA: TGTGCCAGCAGCCAAGAATCTCGGGATCAGCCCCAGCATTTT. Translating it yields CASSQESRDQPQHF.

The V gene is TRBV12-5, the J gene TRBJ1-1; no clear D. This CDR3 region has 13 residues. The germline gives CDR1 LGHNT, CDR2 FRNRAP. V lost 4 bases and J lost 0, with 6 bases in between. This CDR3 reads CASGSHLNTEAFF. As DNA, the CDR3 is TGTGCTAGTGGTTCCCATTTGAACACTGAAGCTTTCTTT.

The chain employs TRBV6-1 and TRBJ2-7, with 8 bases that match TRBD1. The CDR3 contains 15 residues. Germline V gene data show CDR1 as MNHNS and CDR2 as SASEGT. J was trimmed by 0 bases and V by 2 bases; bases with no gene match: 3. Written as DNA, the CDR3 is TGTGCCAGCAGTGAACCGGGACAGGTCTCCTACGAGCAGTACTTC. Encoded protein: CASSEPGQVSYEQYF.

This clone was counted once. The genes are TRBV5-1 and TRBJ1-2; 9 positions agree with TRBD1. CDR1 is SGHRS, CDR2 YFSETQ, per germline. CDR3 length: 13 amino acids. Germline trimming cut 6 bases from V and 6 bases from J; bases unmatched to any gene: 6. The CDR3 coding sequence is TGCGCCAGCAACCCCGGGACAGGGAATGGCTACACCTTC. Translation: CASNPGTGNGYTF.

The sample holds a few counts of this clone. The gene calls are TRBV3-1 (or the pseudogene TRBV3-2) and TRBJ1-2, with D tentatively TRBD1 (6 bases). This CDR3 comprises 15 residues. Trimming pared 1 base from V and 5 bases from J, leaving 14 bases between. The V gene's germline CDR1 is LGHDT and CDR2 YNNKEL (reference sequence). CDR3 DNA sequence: TGTGCCAGCAGCCAAGGTGGGGGGGCCGGGTATGGCTACACCTTC. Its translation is CASSQGGGAGYGYTF.

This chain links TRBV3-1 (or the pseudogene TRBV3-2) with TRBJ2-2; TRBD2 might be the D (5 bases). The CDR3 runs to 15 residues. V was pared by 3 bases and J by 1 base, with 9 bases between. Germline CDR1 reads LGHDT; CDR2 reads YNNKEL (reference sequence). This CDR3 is CASSQSGKNTGELFF. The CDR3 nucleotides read TGTGCCAGCAGCCAGAGCGGAAAGAACACCGGGGAGCTGTTTTTT.

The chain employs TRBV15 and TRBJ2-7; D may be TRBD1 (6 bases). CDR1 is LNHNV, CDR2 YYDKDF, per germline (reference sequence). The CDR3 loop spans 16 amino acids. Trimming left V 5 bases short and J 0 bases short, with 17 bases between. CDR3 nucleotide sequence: TGTGCCACCAGCCCCCGCAGGGGCGTTAGCTCCTACGAGCAGTACTTC. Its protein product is CATSPRRGVSSYEQYF.

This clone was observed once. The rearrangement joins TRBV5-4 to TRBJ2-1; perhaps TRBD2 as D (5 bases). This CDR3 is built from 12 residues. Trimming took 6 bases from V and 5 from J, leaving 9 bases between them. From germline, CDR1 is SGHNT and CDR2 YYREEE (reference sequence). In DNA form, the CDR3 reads TGTGCCAGCACCTCCGGGAACAATGAGCAGTTCTTC. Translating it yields CASTSGNNEQFF.

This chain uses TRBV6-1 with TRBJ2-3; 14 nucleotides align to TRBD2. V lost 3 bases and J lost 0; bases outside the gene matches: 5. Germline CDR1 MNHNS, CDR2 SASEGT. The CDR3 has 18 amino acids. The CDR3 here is CASSETSGGAFSTDTQYF. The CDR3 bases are TGTGCCAGCAGTGAGACTAGCGGGGGGGCCTTTAGCACAGATACGCAGTATTTT.

The CDR3: CASSPSTGLSYGYTF. The CDR3 coding sequence is TGTGCCAGCAGCCCTTCGACAGGTCTAAGCTATGGCTACACCTTC. The chain recombines TRBV4-2 with TRBJ1-2; the D gene is possibly TRBD1 (6 bases). The V end was cut by 4 bases, the J end by 4 bases, with 16 bases between. The CDR3 is 15 amino acids. Germline V gives CDR1 LGHNA, CDR2 YNFKEQ.